Each of the 8 T cell receptor beta chains below was sequenced from the same sample in a study of blood T cell repertoires in COVID-19. Assay: immunoSEQ multiplex PCR; the TCRdb copy retains only in-frame clones and omits some. The profile shows around 70,000 clones, about 80% of them singletons. The sequenced sample consisted of peripheral blood. Receptor source: a human donor in a cohort sampled during active COVID-19.

The V and J genes are TRBV24-1 and TRBJ2-7, with D tentatively TRBD1 (5 bases). The germline V gene encodes CDR1 KGHDR and CDR2 SFDVKD. The CDR3 is 13 residues long. The V end lost 4 bases, the J end lost 5 bases, and 11 bases lay between the germline ends. For the CDR3, the DNA is TGTGCCACCAGTGAGCCGACAGTAGACGAGCAGTACTTC. Translated, it gives CATSEPTVDEQYF.

V is TRBV5-1 and J is TRBJ2-2; 9 bases line up with TRBD2. Trimming cost V 0 bases and J 4 bases; bases outside gene matches: 4. CDR3 length equals 16 residues. The germline V gene has CDR1 SGHRS and CDR2 YFSETQ. The CDR3 region is CASSLVAGGPTGELFF. The CDR3 DNA is TGCGCCAGCAGCTTGGTGGCGGGGGGGCCCACCGGGGAGCTGTTTTTT.

This clone is a singleton in its sample. The V call is TRBV4-2, the J call TRBJ2-7; 10 bases map to TRBD1. The germline V gene encodes CDR1 LGHNA and CDR2 YNFKEQ. CDR3 length: 16 residues. V was clipped by 1 base and J by 1 base; unmatched bases: 4. CDR3 sequence: CASSQAGTGVSYEQYF. DNA for the CDR3: TGTGCCAGCAGCCAAGCCGGGACAGGGGTATCCTACGAGCAGTACTTC.

The gene calls are TRBV6-8 and TRBJ2-3, with a weak D call TRBD1 (8 bases). Germline V CDR1 and CDR2: MNHGY, SAAAGT. The CDR3 is 20 residues long. V was shortened by 8 bases and J by 0 bases, with 30 bases between the two germline ends. CDR3 bases: TGTGCCAGCGTAGTACTTGGACAGGGAGGTAGCGGGTCTAGCACAGATACGCAGTATTTT. This sequence encodes CASVVLGQGGSGSSTDTQYF.

The chain is built from TRBV30 and TRBJ1-5; D is ambiguous. Trimming pared 1 base from V and 7 bases from J, leaving 5 bases between. The CDR3 consists of 11 residues. CDR1 and CDR2 from the germline V gene are GTSNPN and SVGIG (reference sequence). The CDR3 region is CAWSGAQPQHF. The CDR3 DNA sequence: TGTGCCTGGAGTGGGGCCCAGCCCCAGCATTTT.

The chain combines TRBV28 with TRBJ2-7; TRBD2 matches 9 bases. J lost 2 bases, V lost 1 base, and 3 bases had no gene match. The CDR3 loop spans 15 amino acids. CDR1 and CDR2 from the germline V gene are MDHEN and SYDVKM. The CDR3 is CASSLFLAGTYEQYF. CDR3 DNA sequence: TGTGCCAGCAGTTTATTTCTAGCGGGGACCTACGAGCAGTACTTC.

The CDR3 nucleotides read TGTGCCAGCAGCTTAGATAGAGGCTACAATGAGCAGTTCTTC. It encodes CASSLDRGYNEQFF. J is TRBJ2-1 and V is TRBV11-3; D is undetermined. Germline assignment: CDR1 SGHNT and CDR2 YENEEA. Trimming shortened V by 0 bases and J by 3 bases, and 6 bases separated the two germline ends. The CDR3 is 14 residues long.

J is TRBJ2-1 and V is TRBV7-3; 14 bases are a match to TRBD2. CDR1 is SGHTA, CDR2 FQGTGA, per germline. The CDR3 extends over 16 amino acids. V trimming: 4 bases; J trimming: 9 bases; junction bases outside the gene matches: 8. In DNA, the CDR3 is TGTGCCAGCAGCTCCCCCGGGACTAGCGGGAGTACTGAGCAGTTCTTC. Amino acid sequence: CASSSPGTSGSTEQFF. The complete variable domain, with remaining parts taken from reference TRBV7-3 and TRBJ2-1, reads GAGVSQTPSNKVTEKGKYVELRCDPISGHTALYWYRQSLGQGPEFLIYFQGTGAADDSGLPNDRFFAVRPEGSVSTLKIQRTERGDSAVYLCASSSPGTSGSTEQFFGPGTRLTVL.